This entry features one TCR beta chain sequence. Its specificity is unknown. This sample is drawn from a study of chemoradiotherapy in HPV16-positive cancers. Findings and limits, study-wide: HPV-specific T cells were functionally defined from only a couple of HPV16-positive patients. Candidate HPV-specific clones and E7-related TCR motifs grew in tumor during treatment.

Sequencing used immunoSEQ multiplex PCR; TCRdb keeps in-frame clones, though not all of them. Here the sample spans fewer than 6,000 clones, less than 85% being singletons. Repertoires were sampled repeatedly during chemoradiotherapy. V lost 0 bases to trimming and J lost 7 bases; unmatched junction nucleotides: 8. The CDR3 contains 15 residues. In germline, CDR1 is SGHRS, CDR2 YFSETQ. The material was tumor tissue, obtained from a patient who underwent chemoradiotherapy. The chain couples TRBV5-1 to TRBJ1-1; TRBD1 matches 8 bases. This receptor was identified in a human donor with HPV-associated anogenital cancer. The CDR3 spells CASSLAGQGSIEAFF. In DNA form, the CDR3 reads TGCGCCAGCAGCTTGGCCGGACAGGGATCGATTGAAGCTTTCTTT.